The 25 T cell receptor beta chains below all came from one sample that was sequenced in a study of T cell responses to AZD1222 COVID-19 vaccine. The assay was immunoSEQ multiplex PCR, and TCRdb's table has in-frame clones only and misses some. The table includes 75,000 to 90,000 clones, around 80% detected once. The sequencing used peripheral blood, collected on day 0 of AZD1222 vaccination. These receptors came from an adult in good health.

About this clone itself: Other nucleotide sequences in the sample specify the same CDR3. The chain recombines TRBV27 with TRBJ2-2; D gene ambiguous. CDR1 is MNHEY, CDR2 SMNVEV, per germline (reference sequence). V was pared by 3 bases and J by 1 base, with 0 bases between. This CDR3 spans 12 amino acids. CDR3 nucleotides: TGTGCCAGCAGTTTGAACACCGGGGAGCTGTTTTTT. Protein: CASSLNTGELFF.

The rearrangement links TRBV3-1 (or the pseudogene TRBV3-2) to TRBJ2-1; 14 positions match TRBD2. With 1 base clipped from V and 4 bases from J, the junction kept 6 bases outside the gene matches. This CDR3 comprises 18 residues. The germline V gene has CDR1 LGHDT and CDR2 YNNKEL (reference sequence). The CDR3 sequence: CASSQALGLAGGYNEQFF. CDR3 nucleotide sequence: TGTGCCAGCAGCCAAGCCCTCGGACTAGCGGGAGGATACAATGAGCAGTTCTTC.

The chain recombines TRBV7-2 with TRBJ1-1, with D perhaps matching TRBD1 (5 bases). Germline V gene data show CDR1 as SGHTA and CDR2 as FQGNSA. CDR3 length: 17 residues. The germline V and J ends were trimmed by 1 base and 0 bases, with 15 bases remaining between them. The CDR3 here is CASSLGGAVSMNTEAFF. The CDR3 nucleotides read TGTGCCAGCAGCTTAGGTGGGGCCGTTTCCATGAACACTGAAGCTTTCTTT.

The chain recombines TRBV10-1 with TRBJ2-3, with 8 bases that match TRBD1. The CDR3 spans 15 residues. The junction had 6 bases not matched to a gene; V was cut back by 0 bases and J by 7 bases. Looked up from germline, CDR1 is WNHNN and CDR2 is SYGVQD (reference sequence). CDR3 in amino acids: CASSESIQGAYTQYF. The CDR3 DNA reads TGCGCCAGCAGTGAGTCGATCCAGGGGGCCTATACGCAGTATTTT.

This chain uses TRBV5-1 with TRBJ2-1; 14 nucleotides line up with TRBD2. The germline gives CDR1 SGHRS, CDR2 YFSETQ. The CDR3 spans 16 residues. The V and J ends lost 4 bases and 7 bases, in that order; junction bases with no gene match: 7. CDR3 bases: TGCGCCAGCAGCAGGCCGGGACTAGCGGGAGTGAATGAGCAGTTCTTC. Its translation is CASSRPGLAGVNEQFF.

The V gene is TRBV5-1, the J gene TRBJ1-2, with D possibly matching TRBD1 (6 bases). The V gene's germline CDR1 is SGHRS and CDR2 YFSETQ. The CDR3 extends over 13 amino acids. Trimming shortened V by 2 bases and J by 6 bases, and 11 bases separated the two germline ends. The CDR3 sequence is CASSFYGGDGYTF. CDR3 DNA sequence: TGCGCCAGCAGCTTTTACGGGGGCGATGGCTACACCTTC.

The chain recombines TRBV28 with TRBJ1-2, with D uncertain. The V gene lost 3 bases and the J gene lost 4 bases, with 12 bases spanning the gap. Looked up from germline, CDR1 is MDHEN and CDR2 is SYDVKM. The CDR3 contains 14 residues. The CDR3 region has the DNA TGTGCCAGCAGTTTTGCGGGTCAGAGCTATGGCTACACCTTC. Its protein is CASSFAGQSYGYTF.

The chain links TRBV28 to TRBJ1-2; no reliable D call. This CDR3 has 16 amino acids. V lost 2 bases and J lost 4, with 17 bases in between. The germline gives CDR1 MDHEN, CDR2 SYDVKM. In DNA form, the CDR3 reads TGTGCCAGCAGTTTAGTGTTAGGAGTTACATCCTATGGCTACACCTTC. Translation gives CASSLVLGVTSYGYTF.

This sequence joins TRBV3-1 (or the pseudogene TRBV3-2) and TRBJ1-4, with D possibly TRBD1 on 6 matching bases. Germline lookup yields CDR1 LGHDT and CDR2 YNNKEL (reference sequence). Trimming cost V 2 bases and J 3 bases, with 10 bases left between them. The CDR3 consists of 15 residues. CDR3 in amino acids: CASSQQGRANEKLFF. For the CDR3, the DNA is TGTGCCAGCAGCCAACAGGGGAGGGCTAATGAAAAACTGTTTTTT.

The J gene is TRBJ2-1, the V gene TRBV7-7; TRBD2 matches at 12 bases. The V gene end was trimmed by 5 bases and the J gene end by 5 bases; junction bases not matched to a gene: 4. Germline CDR1 SSHAT, CDR2 FNYEAQ (reference sequence). The CDR3 is 15 amino acids. CDR3 residues: CASSQSSGRDNEQFF. Written as DNA, the CDR3 is TGTGCCAGCAGCCAATCTAGCGGGAGGGACAATGAGCAGTTCTTC.

This chain connects TRBV12-3 or TRBV12-4 to TRBJ1-2, with D hard to call. This CDR3 spans 12 amino acids. The germline V and J ends were trimmed by 3 bases and 7 bases, with 9 bases remaining between them. The CDR3, as DNA: TGTGCCAGCAGTTTCAGCCAGGCTGGCTACACCTTC. Protein: CASSFSQAGYTF.

This sequence joins TRBV3-1 (or the pseudogene TRBV3-2) and TRBJ2-1; TRBD2 is a possible D gene (6 bases). CDR1 and CDR2 (germline): LGHDT, YNNKEL (reference sequence). The CDR3 contains 15 residues. V was shortened by 4 bases and J by 5 bases, with 15 bases between the two germline ends. CDR3 region: CASSLQLEGHNEQFF. The DNA for the CDR3 is TGTGCCAGCAGCCTGCAGTTGGAGGGCCACAATGAGCAGTTCTTC.

The V gene is TRBV20-1, the J gene TRBJ1-3, with unresolved D. The CDR3 length is 11 residues. Deletions cut 4 bases from V and 4 bases from J, with 5 bases between. CDR1 is DFQATT and CDR2 is SNEGSKA in the germline V gene (reference sequence). The CDR3 nucleotides are TGCAGTGCTAACAAGGGAAACACCATATATTTT. The encoded protein is CSANKGNTIYF.

This chain connects TRBV5-1 to TRBJ2-7; a weak D match, TRBD1 (7 bases). V lost 4 bases, J lost 3 bases, and 11 bases lay in between. Germline assignment: CDR1 SGHRS and CDR2 YFSETQ. The CDR3 length is 13 residues. CDR3 region: CASSGGTVYEQYF. For the CDR3, the DNA is TGCGCCAGCAGCGGCGGGACAGTCTACGAGCAGTACTTC.

V gene TRBV6-5 combines with J gene TRBJ2-7; the D is unclear. Germline V CDR1 and CDR2: MNHEY, SVGAGI. This CDR3 comprises 10 residues. Trimming stripped 6 bases from V and 6 bases from J, with 6 bases between. CDR3 sequence reads: CASSWAEQYF. DNA for the CDR3: TGTGCCAGCAGCTGGGCCGAGCAGTACTTC.

The rearrangement joins TRBV7-9 to TRBJ2-1; 14 bases line up with TRBD2. CDR1 is SEHNR and CDR2 is FQNEAQ in the germline V gene (reference sequence). The CDR3 runs 18 residues. J lost 8 bases, V lost 5 bases, and 14 bases had no gene match. The CDR3 sequence is CASSDSGTSGSVVYEQFF. CDR3 DNA sequence: TGTGCCAGCAGCGATTCCGGGACTAGCGGGAGTGTCGTGTATGAGCAGTTCTTC.

The chain has TRBV5-6 and TRBJ1-1, with TRBD1 identical over 9 bases. Germline CDR1 and CDR2: SGHDT and YYEEEE. J was trimmed by 5 bases and V by 0 bases; bases with no gene match: 2. CDR3 length: 14 amino acids. CDR3 amino acids: CASSLGQGGTEAFF. In nucleotides, the CDR3 is TGTGCCAGCAGCTTGGGACAGGGGGGGACTGAAGCTTTCTTT.

The count of this clone is one. The chain is built from TRBV29-1 and TRBJ2-2; D not resolved. The CDR3 loop spans 13 amino acids. Germline V gene lookup returns CDR1 SQVTM and CDR2 ANQGSEA. Trimming removed 6 bases at V and 1 base at J, with 9 bases between. As DNA, the CDR3 is TGCAGCGTCGACGACTGGAACACCGGGGAGCTGTTTTTT. Protein sequence: CSVDDWNTGELFF.

The CDR3 DNA is TGTGCCAGCAGTTTAGGGGGGTGGGGAGAGACCCAGTACTTC. The encoded protein is CASSLGGWGETQYF. The gene calls are TRBV27 and TRBJ2-5; perhaps TRBD2 as D (6 bases). CDR3 length equals 14 residues. CDR1 MNHEY and CDR2 SMNVEV come from the germline V gene (reference sequence). Trimming pared 2 bases from V and 4 bases from J, leaving 11 bases between.

This chain connects TRBV28 to TRBJ1-2, with 11 positions matching TRBD1. J was trimmed by 7 bases and V by 5 bases; bases with no gene match: 12. Germline CDR1 MDHEN, CDR2 SYDVKM. This CDR3 contains 16 residues. CDR3 amino acids: CASSTDRTGGASGYTF. The CDR3 DNA sequence: TGTGCCAGCAGTACAGACAGGACAGGGGGCGCGAGTGGCTACACCTTC.

V and J are TRBV19 and TRBJ1-1; tentative D call: TRBD1 (5 bases). CDR1 is LNHDA, CDR2 SQIVND, per germline (reference sequence). V was pared by 5 bases and J by 2 bases, with 12 bases between. The CDR3 runs to 14 residues. CDR3 region: CASSPAGLNTEAFF. The DNA for the CDR3 is TGTGCCAGTAGTCCCGCAGGGTTAAACACTGAAGCTTTCTTT.

This clone was counted once. The chain uses TRBV6-5 and TRBJ1-4; TRBD1 might be the D (6 bases). The germline V and J ends were trimmed by 6 bases and 3 bases, with 11 bases remaining between them. The length of the CDR3 is 14 residues. Germline V lookup: CDR1 MNHEY, CDR2 SVGAGI. The CDR3 DNA is TGTGCCAGCAGCAGCAGGGGTGCTAATGAAAAACTGTTTTTT. This gives the protein CASSSRGANEKLFF.

This rearrangement joins TRBV28 to TRBJ1-5; D remains ambiguous. The CDR3 is 11 residues long. The V gene lost 6 bases and the J gene lost 2 bases, with 2 bases spanning the gap. The germline gives CDR1 MDHEN, CDR2 SYDVKM. CDR3 bases: TGTGCCAGCAGAGGCAATCAGCCCCAGCATTTT. Translation: CASRGNQPQHF.

The chain uses TRBV28 and TRBJ1-5; D call uncertain. Germline V lookup: CDR1 MDHEN, CDR2 SYDVKM. V was trimmed by 5 bases and J by 5 bases, leaving 7 bases between them. This CDR3 comprises 12 residues. The DNA of the CDR3 is TGTGCCAGCAGTGCGAACCATCAGCCCCAGCATTTT. Encoded protein: CASSANHQPQHF.

This chain links TRBV7-2 with TRBJ1-5; possibly TRBD1 for D (5 bases). CDR1 is SGHTA, CDR2 FQGNSA, per germline. The V end was cut by 5 bases, the J end by 5 bases, with 16 bases between. This CDR3 has 15 amino acids. The CDR3 reads CASSLRDGTYQPQHF. The CDR3 DNA reads TGTGCCAGCAGCCTCCGGGACGGAACTTATCAGCCCCAGCATTTT. The entire variable domain, with the rest obtained from reference TRBV7-2 and TRBJ1-5, is as follows: GAGVSQSPSNKVTEKGKDVELRCDPISGHTALYWYRQSLGQGLEFLIYFQGNSAPDKSGLPSDRFSAERTGGSVSTLTIQRTQQEDSAVYLCASSLRDGTYQPQHFGDGTRLSIL.